A selection of T cell receptor beta chains follows, all from one sample in a study. TCRdb used MiXCR to reprocess the RT-PCR reads, holding one entry per CDR3 protein. Of more than 600,000 distinct CDR3 sequences in the sample, 14% are singletons; the top ten hold roughly 3.9%. Source material: memory CD4+ T cells from blood. These receptors were obtained from a female donor in good health, serving as a healthy control. Both conserved end residues are part of each CDR3. D genes are given only for firm matches. Clone size appears in some rows only: once, few, many, or a class for an expanded clone.

j_call d_call clone_size v_call cdr3_nt cdr3_aa
TRBJ2-3 NA many TRBV7-2 TGTGCCAGCAGCTTCTTACCTCCGAGTACGGGCACAGATACGCAGTATTTT CASSFLPPSTGTDTQYF
TRBJ1-4 NA NA TRBV6-2/TRBV6-3 TGTGCCAGCTCTTCTGCAGCGAGTAATGAAAAACTGTTTTTT CASSSAASNEKLFF
TRBJ2-2 NA few TRBV5-1 TGCGCCAGCAGCCTCGGGACGGACAACACCGGGGAGCTGTTTTTT CASSLGTDNTGELFF
TRBJ2-7 TRBD1 few TRBV7-2 TGTGCCAGCAGCTTAGAAGGGCGGGGACAGGGGCTTGCCTACGAGCAGTACTTC CASSLEGRGQGLAYEQYF
TRBJ2-3 NA few TRBV7-9 TGTGCCAGCAGCCCATGGGCGGTTGCAGATACGCAGTATTTT CASSPWAVADTQYF
TRBJ2-7 NA many TRBV29-1 TGCAGCGTTGAAGTGAGGAGTGAGGGGGCCTACGAGCAGTACTTC CSVEVRSEGAYEQYF
TRBJ2-7 TRBD1 NA TRBV27 TGTGCCAGCAGTCCCGCCTCTTACAGGGGCGAGCAGTACTTC CASSPASYRGEQYF
TRBJ1-1 TRBD1 NA TRBV10-2 TGCGCCAGCAGGGTGGGACAGGGGATAACGGAAGCTTTCTTT CASRVGQGITEAFF
TRBJ2-3 TRBD1 few TRBV4-2 TGTGCCAGCAGCCAAGATGCATCCCCAGGGGGCCGGAGGCAGTATTTT CASSQDASPGGRRQYF
TRBJ1-1 NA NA TRBV29-1 TGCAGCGCCGCCGAGGGGGGGGGAACTGAAGCTTTCTTT CSAAEGGGTEAFF
TRBJ1-1 NA many TRBV20-1 TGCAGTGCTAGCCGGGACGGTGAAGCTTTCTTT CSASRDGEAFF
TRBJ2-1 NA NA TRBV7-3 TGTGCCAGCAGCCTGTCAGGGAAGGAGTACAATGAGCAGTTCTTC CASSLSGKEYNEQFF
TRBJ1-1 NA NA TRBV6-2/TRBV6-3 TGTGCCAGTCGTACATCCCGCTCGATGAACACTGAAGCTTTCTTT CASRTSRSMNTEAFF
TRBJ1-1 NA NA TRBV20-1 TGCAGTGCTACCCCGGACACTTACACTGAAGCTTTCTTT CSATPDTYTEAFF
TRBJ2-1 TRBD1 many TRBV20-1 TGCAGTGCTAGACCCTCCCTGGGACAGGGGATAGATGAGCAGTTCTTC CSARPSLGQGIDEQFF
TRBJ2-1 TRBD1 NA TRBV7-9 TGTGCCAGCAGCTTTGACAGGGGCCCTAGCAATGAGCAGTTCTTC CASSFDRGPSNEQFF
TRBJ2-1 NA few TRBV11-3 TGTGCCAGCAGCTTAGAAAGCGTGAGCTACAATGAGCAGTTCTTC CASSLESVSYNEQFF
TRBJ1-2 NA few TRBV9 TGTGCCAGCAGCGTAGCTATAGGTGGTGGCTACACCTTC CASSVAIGGGYTF
TRBJ1-2 NA few TRBV5-1 TGCGCCAGCAGCTTGGTGGCAGGGGAACATGGCTACACCTTC CASSLVAGEHGYTF
TRBJ2-2 NA few TRBV2 TGTGCCAGCAGTGTCCAGAACACCGGGGAGCTGTTTTTT CASSVQNTGELFF
TRBJ2-3 NA NA TRBV5-4 TGTGCCAGCAGCTCCCCCACCGGGGCCGATACGCAGTATTTT CASSSPTGADTQYF
TRBJ2-7 NA NA TRBV30 TGTGCCTGGAGGACTCAGGGGGGTGGGTACGAGCAGTACTTC CAWRTQGGGYEQYF
TRBJ1-5 TRBD1 few TRBV12-3/TRBV12-4 TGTGCCAGCGGGGGAAACAGGGGGGATGGCAATCAGCCCCAGCATTTT CASGGNRGDGNQPQHF
TRBJ1-4 TRBD1 NA TRBV28 TGTGCCAGCACGGGACAGGGGAATGAAAAACTGTTTTTT CASTGQGNEKLFF